This T cell receptor (beta chain) was captured in a study of cytomegalovirus exposure and HLA in healthy donors (dated by TCRdb to between 2016 and 2019). Concerning the study at large: The 700 or so repertoires of the first cohort and the approximately 130 validation repertoires were produced on the same platform, according to a later analysis. A separate validation cohort of more than 100 different subjects was used in addition to the approximately 610-subject first cohort. High-throughput TCR immunosequencing, statistical association of individual TCRs with disease status, and machine learning were combined to predict cytomegalovirus infection status. The study aimed to test whether cataloging public T cell receptors could reveal signatures of past pathogen exposure. The paper as a whole reports these results and caveats: Most TCR sequences were seen in very few donors, while some public TCRs were found in many individuals. According to the authors, the approach could potentially be generalized to other disease states and immunological phenotypes. A few of the identified cytomegalovirus-associated TCR beta chains were confirmed in vitro to be specific for cytomegalovirus antigens. Of the cluster scores, roughly 95% were above 0 in a later analysis, which found that TCRs clustered in the first cohort also tended to co-occur in the 120 validation repertoires. The study listed 164 TCR beta chains as associated with cytomegalovirus. The classifier was reported to diagnose cytomegalovirus status with high specificity and sensitivity in both the original cohort and the validation cohort. All 120 repertoires were used to score co-occurrence in the validation cohort in a later analysis, because that analysis had no HLA typing for the cohort.

Preparation of the library involved the immunoSEQ multiplex PCR assay. The published analysis was carried out like this. A statistical classification framework was developed to diagnose cytomegalovirus status using the catalog of TCR beta chain sequences. Held by TCRdb, this immuneACCESS table contains in-frame sequences only and omits some clones. Under half of the omission traces to an unresolved V gene where checked; the cause of the rest is unknown. V, J and clone size are taken as reported in that table, and D and trimming were inferred from the DNA itself. The sample contains fewer than 85,000 clones, approximately 96% of them found a single time. The ten largest make up approximately 1.3% of the sample. The donors belonged to the validation cohort of about 120 subjects, which was separate from the roughly 670-subject first cohort. Deletion took 7 bases off V and 0 bases off J, with a span of 12 bases between the germline ends. The CDR3 holds 14 amino acids from the cysteine to the phenylalanine. Only the CDR3 portion is preserved as DNA: 42 bases, with reading frame beginning at the first base. The germline V gene encodes CDR1 MDHEN and CDR2 SYDVKM.

About this clone itself: What antigen it recognizes has not been identified. Per-nucleotide qualities are absent, and no much larger clonotype sits a single base away.

This receptor was taken from a woman in her late teens or twenties in good health and CMV-seronegative. The sequence links TRBV28 to TRBJ1-1; the D gene is perhaps TRBD1, from 5 matching bases. Sequencing input: PBMCs. In nucleotide form, the sequence is TGTGCCAGCAACCCAGGGTCGATGAACACTGAAGCTTTCTTT. Its translation is CASNPGSMNTEAFF. Outside the CDR3, residues come from the reference TRBV28 and TRBJ1-1 proteins, so the full variable domain is: DVKVTQSSRYLVKRTGEKVFLECVQDMDHENMFWYRQDPGLGLRLIYFSYDVKMKEKGDIPEGYSVSREKKERFSLILESASTNQTSMYLCASNPGSMNTEAFFGQGTRLTVV.